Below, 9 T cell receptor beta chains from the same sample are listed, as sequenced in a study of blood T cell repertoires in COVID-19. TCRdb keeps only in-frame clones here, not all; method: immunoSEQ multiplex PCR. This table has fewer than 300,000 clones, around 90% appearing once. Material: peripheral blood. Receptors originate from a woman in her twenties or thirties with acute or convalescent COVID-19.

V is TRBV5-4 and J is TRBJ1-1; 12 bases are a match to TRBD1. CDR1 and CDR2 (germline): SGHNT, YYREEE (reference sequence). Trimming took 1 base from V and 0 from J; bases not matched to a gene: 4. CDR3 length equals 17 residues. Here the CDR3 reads CASSLKGQGAVNTEAFF. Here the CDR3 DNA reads TGTGCCAGCAGCTTGAAGGGACAGGGGGCGGTGAACACTGAAGCTTTCTTT. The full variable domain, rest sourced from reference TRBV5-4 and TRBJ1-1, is ETGVTQSPTHLIKTRGQQVTLRCSSQSGHNTVSWYQQALGQGPQFIFQYYREEENGRGNFPPRFSGLQFPNYSSELNVNALELDDSALYLCASSLKGQGAVNTEAFFGQGTRLTVV.

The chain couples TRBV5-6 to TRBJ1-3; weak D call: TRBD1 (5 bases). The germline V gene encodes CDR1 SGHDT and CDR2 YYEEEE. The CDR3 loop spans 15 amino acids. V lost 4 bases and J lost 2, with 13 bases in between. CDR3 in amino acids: CASSAGPPPGNTIYF. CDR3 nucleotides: TGTGCCAGCAGCGCGGGACCTCCGCCTGGAAACACCATATATTTT.

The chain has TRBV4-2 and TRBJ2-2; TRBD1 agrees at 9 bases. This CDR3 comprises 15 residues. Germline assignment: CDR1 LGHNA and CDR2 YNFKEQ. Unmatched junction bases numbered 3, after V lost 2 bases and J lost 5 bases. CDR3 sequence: CASSQRTGATGELFF. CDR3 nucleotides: TGTGCCAGCAGCCAACGGACAGGGGCTACCGGGGAGCTGTTTTTT.

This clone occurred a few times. In nucleotides, the CDR3 is TGTGCCAGCACCATAACAGGGGGCTCTGGAAACACCATATATTTT. Translating it yields CASTITGGSGNTIYF. The rearrangement uses TRBV27 and TRBJ1-3; TRBD1 matches at 8 bases. The CDR3 extends over 15 amino acids. The V gene end was trimmed by 7 bases and the J gene end by 0 bases; junction bases not matched to a gene: 5. Germline V gives CDR1 MNHEY, CDR2 SMNVEV (reference sequence).

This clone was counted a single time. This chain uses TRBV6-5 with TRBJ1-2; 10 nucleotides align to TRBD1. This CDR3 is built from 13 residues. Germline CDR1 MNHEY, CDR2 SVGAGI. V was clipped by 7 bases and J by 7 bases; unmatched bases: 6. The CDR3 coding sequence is TGTGCCAGCACGAGACAGGGGGCGGCTGGCTACACCTTC. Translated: CASTRQGAAGYTF.

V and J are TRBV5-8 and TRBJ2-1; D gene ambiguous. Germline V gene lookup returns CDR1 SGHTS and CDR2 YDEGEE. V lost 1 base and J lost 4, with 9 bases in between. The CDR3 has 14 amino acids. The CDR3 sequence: CASSLFSLYNEQFF. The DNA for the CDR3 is TGTGCCAGCAGCTTGTTTTCTCTTTACAATGAGCAGTTCTTC.

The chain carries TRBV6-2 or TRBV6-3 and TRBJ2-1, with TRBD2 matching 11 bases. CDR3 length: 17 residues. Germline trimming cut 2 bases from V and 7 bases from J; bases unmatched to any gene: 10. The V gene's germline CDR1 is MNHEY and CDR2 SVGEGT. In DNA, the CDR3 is TGTGCCAGCAGTTACCAAGGACTAGCGGGTTATTTAAATGAGCAGTTCTTC. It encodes CASSYQGLAGYLNEQFF.

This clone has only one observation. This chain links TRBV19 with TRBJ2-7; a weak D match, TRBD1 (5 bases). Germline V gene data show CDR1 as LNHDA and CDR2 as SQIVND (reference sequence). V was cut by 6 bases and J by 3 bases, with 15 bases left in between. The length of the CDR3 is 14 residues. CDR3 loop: CASSVGATLYEQYF. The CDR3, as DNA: TGTGCCAGTAGCGTTGGGGCCACTCTCTACGAGCAGTACTTC.

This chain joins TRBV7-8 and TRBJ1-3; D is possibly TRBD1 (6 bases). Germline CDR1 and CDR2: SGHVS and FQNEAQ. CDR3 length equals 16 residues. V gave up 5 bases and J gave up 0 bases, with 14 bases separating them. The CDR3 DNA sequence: TGTGCCAGCAGCCCGGACGGACAGAGCTCTGGAAACACCATATATTTT. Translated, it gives CASSPDGQSSGNTIYF. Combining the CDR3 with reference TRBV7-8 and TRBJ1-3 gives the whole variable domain GAGVSQSPRYKVAKRGQDVALRCDPISGHVSLFWYQQALGQGPEFLTYFQNEAQLDKSGLPSDRFFAERPEGSVSTLKIQRTQQEDSAVYLCASSPDGQSSGNTIYFGEGSWLTVV.